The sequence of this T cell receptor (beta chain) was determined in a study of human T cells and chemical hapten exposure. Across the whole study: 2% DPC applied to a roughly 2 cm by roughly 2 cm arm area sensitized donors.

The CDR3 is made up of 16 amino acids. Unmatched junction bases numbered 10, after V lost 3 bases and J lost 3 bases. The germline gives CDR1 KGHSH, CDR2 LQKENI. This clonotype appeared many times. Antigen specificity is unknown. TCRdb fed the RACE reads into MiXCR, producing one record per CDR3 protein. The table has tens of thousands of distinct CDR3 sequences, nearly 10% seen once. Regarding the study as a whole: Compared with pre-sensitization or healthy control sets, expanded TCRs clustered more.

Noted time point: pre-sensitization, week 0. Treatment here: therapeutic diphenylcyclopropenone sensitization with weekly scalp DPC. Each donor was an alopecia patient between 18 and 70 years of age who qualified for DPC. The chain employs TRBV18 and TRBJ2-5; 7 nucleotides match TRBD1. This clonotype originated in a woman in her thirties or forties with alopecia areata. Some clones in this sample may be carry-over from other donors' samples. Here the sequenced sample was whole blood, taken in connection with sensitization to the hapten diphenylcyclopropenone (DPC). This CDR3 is CASSPQLTGQKETQYF. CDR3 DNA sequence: TGTGCCAGCTCACCTCAGTTGACAGGGCAAAAAGAGACCCAGTACTTC.